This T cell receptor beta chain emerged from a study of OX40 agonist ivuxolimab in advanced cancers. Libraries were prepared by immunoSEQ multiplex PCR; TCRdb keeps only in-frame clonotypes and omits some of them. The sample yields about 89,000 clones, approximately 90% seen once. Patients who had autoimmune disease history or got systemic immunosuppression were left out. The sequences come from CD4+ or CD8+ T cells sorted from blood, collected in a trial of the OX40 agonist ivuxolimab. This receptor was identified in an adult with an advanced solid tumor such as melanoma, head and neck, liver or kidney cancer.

The CDR3 bases are TGTGCCAGCAGCTTAACTCGGGACAATGAGCAGTTCTTC. As protein: CASSLTRDNEQFF. V is TRBV7-3 and J is TRBJ2-1; D gene uncertain. The V gene lost 0 bases and the J gene lost 5 bases, with 5 bases spanning the gap. The CDR3 sequence is 13 residues long. Germline loops: CDR1 SGHTA, CDR2 FQGTGA.